A selection of T cell receptor beta chains follows, all from one sample in a study of T cells expressing NK-cell markers. TCRdb reprocessed the 5' RACE reads, keeping one entry per CDR3 protein, no DNA. Its table lists around 470,000 distinct CDR3 sequences. Sequencing was carried out using blood T cells: a sorted CD56 or NKG2C T cell subset, CD4+ or CD8+ T cells, or bulk PBMC T cells (not recorded which). The receptors stem from a woman in her forties or fifties in good health. The CDR3 runs from the conserved cysteine through the conserved F or W. Each record gives: V gene, J gene, CDR3 protein.

TRBV2	TRBJ2-1	CASSELREGGDEQFF
TRBV25-1	TRBJ2-2	CASSERSGGELFF
TRBV29-1	TRBJ1-4	CSVFRGEKLFF
TRBV20-1	TRBJ2-1	CSVQAGGFWEQFF
TRBV6-5	TRBJ1-5	CASSPTIYQPQHF
TRBV20-1	TRBJ2-2	CSAFGQGTTGELFF
TRBV19	TRBJ1-1	CASRGPGSRAFF
TRBV3-1	TRBJ2-6	CASSRKGAGANVLTF
TRBV12-3/TRBV12-4	TRBJ2-2	CASSFTSTLPGELFF
TRBV5-5	TRBJ2-3	CASSAGAAGGGTDTQYF
TRBV7-2	TRBJ1-3	CASSFTHGGGNTIYF
TRBV29-1	TRBJ1-2	CSVEEHRGYGYTF
TRBV18	TRBJ2-1	CASSGLVGNEQFF
TRBV3-1	TRBJ2-4	CASIKQEAKNIQYF
TRBV6-1	TRBJ2-3	CASRKAGVADTQYF
TRBV6-2/TRBV6-3	TRBJ1-2	CATKGRELLGYTF
TRBV9	TRBJ2-1	CASSDYLGEGQFF
TRBV29-1	TRBJ2-1	CSLEGWASGEQFF
TRBV11-3	TRBJ1-2	CASSSGQGWGYTF
TRBV5-1	TRBJ2-7	CASTLGLAGGEQYF
TRBV11-3	TRBJ1-1	CASSAPGTGGAEAFF
TRBV6-5	TRBJ2-4	CASSYSGGLAKNIQYF
TRBV12-3/TRBV12-4	TRBJ1-1	CASSQGFGTEAFF
TRBV7-9	TRBJ2-7	CASTKITSSYEQYF
TRBV27	TRBJ1-6	CATLTYGSPLHF
TRBV6-1	TRBJ2-7	CASTLAGDYEQYF
TRBV2	TRBJ1-2	CASSEQDNYGYTF
TRBV6-2/TRBV6-3	TRBJ2-5	CASTLTGETQYF
TRBV6-5	TRBJ1-5	CASSYRGTGLNQPQHF
TRBV20-1	TRBJ2-4	CSARTQGGLLAKNIQYF
TRBV4-1	TRBJ2-2	CASSLRGNGELFF
TRBV20-1	TRBJ2-3	CSARAETSTDTQYF
TRBV20-1	TRBJ1-2	CSARPYGGTNYGYTF
TRBV27	TRBJ2-2	CARRNMGTNTGELFF
TRBV14	TRBJ2-3	CASSQEGPDPLRDTQYF
TRBV30	TRBJ2-3	CAWRSGRLDTQYF
TRBV12-3/TRBV12-4	TRBJ2-5	CASSFGRTSGKETQYF
TRBV5-1	TRBJ2-7	CASSLAMVGQGASYEQYF
TRBV12-3/TRBV12-4	TRBJ2-7	CASSWGQPQYF
TRBV2	TRBJ1-4	CASLPGQYEKLFF
TRBV12-3/TRBV12-4	TRBJ1-6	CASSLGGGGSPLHF
TRBV29-1	TRBJ1-1	CSVVVGVWTEAFF
TRBV12-3/TRBV12-4	TRBJ2-6	CASSFRQANSGANVLTF
TRBV3-1	TRBJ1-5	CASSVQGMPQHF
TRBV30	TRBJ1-1	CAWRYSPPAEAFF